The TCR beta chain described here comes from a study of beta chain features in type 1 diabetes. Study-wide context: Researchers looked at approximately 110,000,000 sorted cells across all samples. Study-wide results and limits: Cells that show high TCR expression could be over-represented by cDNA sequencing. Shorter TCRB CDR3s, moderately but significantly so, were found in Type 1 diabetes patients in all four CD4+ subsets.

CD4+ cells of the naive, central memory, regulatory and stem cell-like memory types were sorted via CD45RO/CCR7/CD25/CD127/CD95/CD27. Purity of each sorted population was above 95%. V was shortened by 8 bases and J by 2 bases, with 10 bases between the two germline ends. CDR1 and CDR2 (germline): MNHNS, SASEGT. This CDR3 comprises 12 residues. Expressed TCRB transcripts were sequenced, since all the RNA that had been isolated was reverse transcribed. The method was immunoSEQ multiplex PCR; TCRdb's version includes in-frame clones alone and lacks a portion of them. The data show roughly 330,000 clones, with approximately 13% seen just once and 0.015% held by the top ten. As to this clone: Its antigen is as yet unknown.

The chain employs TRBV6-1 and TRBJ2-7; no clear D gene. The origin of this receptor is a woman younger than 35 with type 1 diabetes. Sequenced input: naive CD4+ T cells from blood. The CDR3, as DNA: TGTGCCAGCTCCGAGAGGCCCTACGAGCAGTACTTC. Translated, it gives CASSERPYEQYF.